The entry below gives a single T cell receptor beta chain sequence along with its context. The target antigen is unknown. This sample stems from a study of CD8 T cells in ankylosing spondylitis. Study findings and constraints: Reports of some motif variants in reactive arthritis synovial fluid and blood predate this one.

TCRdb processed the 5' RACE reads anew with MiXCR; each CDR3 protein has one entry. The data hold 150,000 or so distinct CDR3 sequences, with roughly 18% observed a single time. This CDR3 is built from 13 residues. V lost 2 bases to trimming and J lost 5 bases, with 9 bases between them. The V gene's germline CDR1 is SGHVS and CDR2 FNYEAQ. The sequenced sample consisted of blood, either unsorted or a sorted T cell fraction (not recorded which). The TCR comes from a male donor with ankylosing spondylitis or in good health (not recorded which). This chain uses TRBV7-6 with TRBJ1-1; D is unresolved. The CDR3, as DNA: TGTGCCAGCAGCTTAAAGGGTGAAACTGAAGCTTTCTTT. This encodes CASSLKGETEAFF.